A selection of T cell receptor beta chains follows, all from one sample in a study of cytomegalovirus exposure and HLA in healthy donors. The repertoire was sequenced with immunoSEQ multiplex PCR; TCRdb's copy has only in-frame clones and lacks some. The sample shows over 120,000 clones, just under 85% of them seen only once. Sequencing was performed on PBMCs. The receptors were gathered from a woman aged 55-75 years in good health and CMV-seropositive. CDR3s include the opening cysteine and the closing phenylalanine or tryptophan. D genes are given only for firm matches. Where a row states a size, it is once, few, many or the class of an expanded clone; other rows omit it.

J | D | V | size | CDR3 | DNA
TRBJ2-7 | - | TRBV28 | - | CASSLFGGRSYEQYF | TGTGCCAGCAGTTTATTCGGGGGTCGCTCCTACGAGCAGTACTTC
TRBJ2-3 | TRBD2 | TRBV18 | - | CASSGTSGSFDTQYF | TGTGCCAGCTCTGGGACTAGCGGGAGCTTTGATACGCAGTATTTT
TRBJ1-3 | - | TRBV13 | few | CASSLYSGNTIYF | TGTGCCAGCAGCTTATACTCTGGAAACACCATATATTTT
TRBJ2-1 | - | TRBV7-9 | - | CASSLAQGWNEQFF | TGTGCCAGCAGCTTAGCACAGGGTTGGAATGAGCAGTTCTTC
TRBJ2-5 | - | TRBV19 | - | CASSPRPRETQYF | TGTGCCAGTAGCCCTCGGCCGAGGGAGACCCAGTACTTC
TRBJ2-7 | - | TRBV4-1 | many | CASSLRVEGSYEQYF | TGCGCCAGCAGTCTAAGGGTTGAAGGGAGTTACGAGCAGTACTTC
TRBJ2-1 | TRBD1 | TRBV5-1 | - | CASSAGQGAPHEQFF | TGCGCCAGCAGCGCGGGACAGGGGGCCCCCCATGAGCAGTTCTTC
TRBJ2-1 | TRBD2 | TRBV7-9 | - | CASSSLAGGPDEQFF | TGTGCCAGCAGCTCCCTAGCGGGAGGGCCCGATGAGCAGTTCTTC
TRBJ1-3 | - | TRBV4-3 | - | CASSQETVGNTIYF | TGCGCCAGCAGCCAAGAAACAGTAGGCAACACCATATATTTT
TRBJ2-3 | TRBD1 | TRBV6-4 | - | CASSHDLGQGAQYF | TGTGCCAGCAGCCACGACCTAGGACAGGGTGCGCAGTATTTT
TRBJ2-7 | TRBD2 | TRBV5-6 | - | CASSTPGLAGAGEQYF | TGTGCCAGCAGCACCCCAGGACTAGCGGGAGCGGGGGAGCAGTACTTC
TRBJ2-6 | TRBD1 | TRBV19 | - | CASSMTGTGGSGANVLTF | TGTGCCAGTAGTATGACCGGGACAGGGGGCTCTGGGGCCAACGTCCTGACTTTC
TRBJ2-3 | - | TRBV7-2 | few | CASRKQTYPTDTQYF | TGTGCCAGCAGAAAGCAGACATACCCCACAGATACGCAGTATTTT
TRBJ2-2 | TRBD1 | TRBV6-1 | few | CASSARQGSGELFF | TGTGCCAGCAGCGCCAGACAGGGATCCGGGGAGCTGTTTTTT
TRBJ2-2 | - | TRBV6-6 | - | CATLPAGVLNTGELFF | TGTGCCACCCTCCCGGCAGGGGTACTGAACACCGGGGAGCTGTTTTTT
TRBJ1-5 | TRBD1 | TRBV28 | once | CASRQGGNQPQHF | TGTGCCAGCAGGCAGGGGGGCAATCAGCCTCAGCATTTT
TRBJ1-2 | - | TRBV28 | few | CASGESGDLYGYTF | TGTGCCAGCGGGGAGTCGGGGGACCTTTATGGCTACACCTTC
TRBJ2-5 | - | TRBV7-2 | - | CASTPTRTGETQYF | TGTGCCAGCACCCCTACTCGGACGGGGGAGACCCAGTACTTC
TRBJ2-1 | TRBD2 | TRBV6-6 | - | CASSYWGGTNNEQFF | TGTGCCAGCAGTTACTGGGGCGGGACTAACAATGAGCAGTTCTTC
TRBJ1-1 | - | TRBV7-6 | - | CASSSRLGMNTEAFF | TGTGCCAGCAGCTCCCGACTCGGGATGAACACTGAAGCTTTCTTT
TRBJ2-1 | TRBD2 | TRBV5-1 | - | CASSSGLAGNEQFF | TGCGCCAGCAGCTCCGGACTAGCAGGAAATGAGCAGTTCTTC
TRBJ2-7 | - | TRBV7-2 | - | CASSLDWTASSYEQYF | TGTGCCAGCAGCTTAGATTGGACAGCGAGCTCCTACGAGCAGTACTTC
TRBJ1-2 | TRBD1 | TRBV6-5 | - | CASSEDRANGYTF | TGTGCCAGCAGCGAGGACAGGGCCAATGGCTACACCTTC
TRBJ2-6 | - | TRBV5-8 | - | CASSLAWGDSGANVLTF | TGTGCCAGCAGCTTGGCTTGGGGGGACTCTGGGGCCAACGTCCTGACTTTC
TRBJ2-1 | TRBD1 | TRBV2 | - | CASDRGYNEQFF | TGTGCCAGCGACAGGGGTTACAATGAGCAGTTCTTC
TRBJ2-5 | TRBD1 | TRBV7-2 | - | CASSFPPGQTFGETQYF | TGTGCCAGCAGCTTTCCTCCGGGACAGACCTTTGGGGAGACCCAGTACTTC
TRBJ2-5 | - | TRBV10-3 | - | CATREGGETQYF | TGTGCCACCAGGGAAGGAGGGGAGACCCAGTACTTC
TRBJ2-6 | - | TRBV2 | - | CASRRTLVSSGANVLTF | TGTGCCAGCAGGCGGACTCTAGTAAGCTCTGGGGCCAACGTCCTGACTTTC
TRBJ1-2 | - | TRBV2 | - | CASSEALRGQDYGYTF | TGTGCCAGCAGTGAAGCGCTTCGGGGTCAGGACTATGGCTACACCTTC
TRBJ2-1 | TRBD2 | TRBV18 | - | CASSPRQRDDEQFF | TGTGCCAGCTCACCCCGCCAGCGGGACGATGAGCAGTTCTTC
TRBJ2-7 | - | TRBV15 | - | CATSRPPGYEQYF | TGTGCCACCAGCAGACCCCCAGGGTACGAGCAGTACTTC
TRBJ1-2 | TRBD1 | TRBV28 | - | CASSFRGVDYGYTF | TGTGCCAGCAGTTTCAGGGGGGTAGACTATGGCTACACCTTC
TRBJ2-3 | TRBD2 | TRBV2 | - | CASSEEGGPDTQYF | TGTGCCAGCAGTGAGGAGGGAGGGCCAGATACGCAGTATTTT
TRBJ1-2 | - | TRBV19 | - | CASMWQNYGYTF | TGTGCCAGTATGTGGCAGAACTATGGCTACACCTTC
TRBJ2-1 | - | TRBV19 | - | CASSMYTGSEQFF | TGTGCCAGTAGTATGTATACAGGGTCCGAGCAGTTCTTC
TRBJ2-7 | - | TRBV29-1 | - | CSAQGTYEQYF | TGCAGCGCTCAGGGGACCTACGAGCAGTACTTC
TRBJ2-1 | - | TRBV30 | - | CAWSVRGGTLDRQFF | TGTGCCTGGAGTGTACGCGGCGGGACCCTGGACCGGCAGTTCTTC
TRBJ1-4 | - | TRBV19 | few | CASSWLTGQEMFF | TGTGCCAGTAGTTGGTTGACAGGCCAAGAGATGTTTTTT
TRBJ2-3 | - | TRBV18 | - | CASSPGATDTQYF | TGTGCCAGCTCACCAGGGGCCACAGATACGCAGTATTTT
TRBJ1-4 | TRBD1 | TRBV6-5 | - | CASSPGGQGNEKLFF | TGTGCCAGCAGTCCCGGGGGACAGGGGAATGAAAAACTGTTTTTT
TRBJ2-7 | - | TRBV11-2 | - | CASSFGAAYEQYF | TGTGCCAGCAGCTTTGGGGCCGCCTACGAGCAGTACTTC
TRBJ2-3 | - | TRBV7-2 | few | CASRSSTDTQYF | TGTGCCAGCAGGTCTAGCACAGATACGCAGTATTTT
TRBJ1-2 | - | TRBV4-3 | - | CASSQDTEPGWGYTF | TGCGCCAGCAGCCAAGATACAGAGCCGGGATGGGGCTACACCTTC
TRBJ2-1 | TRBD1 | TRBV7-2 | - | CASSVDRDEQFF | TGTGCCAGCAGCGTCGACAGGGACGAGCAGTTCTTC
TRBJ2-5 | - | TRBV7-3 | - | CASASEALETQYF | TGTGCCAGCGCTAGCGAGGCTTTAGAGACCCAGTACTTC
TRBJ2-3 | TRBD2 | TRBV5-6 | - | CASSLSSGRAKVDTQYF | TGTGCCAGCAGCTTGAGTAGCGGGAGGGCCAAGGTAGATACGCAGTATTTT
TRBJ2-5 | TRBD2 | TRBV4-3 | - | CASSPGRTSGIETQYF | TGCGCCAGCAGCCCGGGTCGGACTAGCGGGATAGAGACCCAGTACTTC
TRBJ2-7 | - | TRBV14 | - | CASSQNGNWYEQYF | TGTGCCAGCAGCCAAAACGGGAATTGGTACGAGCAGTACTTC
TRBJ2-7 | TRBD1 | TRBV30 | once | CAWSQQVGAGGFHEQYF | TGTGCCTGGAGTCAGCAAGTAGGGGCAGGGGGCTTTCACGAGCAGTACTTC
TRBJ1-3 | - | TRBV19 | few | CASSIIGQSGNTIYF | TGTGCCAGTAGTATAATTGGACAGAGTGGAAACACCATATATTTT
TRBJ2-5 | TRBD1 | TRBV19 | - | CASAQGERETQYF | TGTGCCAGTGCACAGGGGGAGAGAGAGACCCAGTACTTC
TRBJ2-1 | - | TRBV27 | - | CASSPGIPNEQFF | TGTGCCAGCAGTCCAGGGATTCCCAATGAGCAGTTCTTC
TRBJ2-1 | TRBD1 | TRBV27 | - | CASSLLIGTGHNEQFF | TGTGCCAGCAGTTTATTGATCGGGACAGGCCACAATGAGCAGTTCTTC
TRBJ1-2 | - | TRBV29-1 | - | CSVGRDYGYTF | TGCAGCGTTGGGCGGGACTATGGCTACACCTTC
TRBJ1-5 | TRBD1 | TRBV19 | few | CASSTGDRGHQPQHF | TGTGCCAGTAGTACCGGGGACAGGGGACATCAGCCCCAGCATTTT
TRBJ2-7 | - | TRBV7-8 | once | CASSSLGGMGYEQYF | TGTGCCAGCAGCTCCCTCGGAGGGATGGGGTACGAGCAGTACTTC
TRBJ2-5 | TRBD2 | TRBV7-9 | - | CASSLKAGGVGETQYF | TGTGCCAGCAGCTTAAAGGCGGGAGGAGTTGGAGAGACCCAGTACTTC
TRBJ2-7 | TRBD1 | TRBV6-1 | few | CASREGTGWSYEQYF | TGTGCCAGCAGGGAGGGGACAGGGTGGTCCTACGAGCAGTACTTC